This T cell receptor (beta chain) was obtained from a study of OX40 agonist ivuxolimab in advanced cancers. As for the study in general: Melanoma, hepatocellular carcinoma, head and neck or renal cell cancer occurred in dose-escalation patients. Averaging roughly 60 years in age, with a range of about 23 to 85, the cohort was about 86% male.

TCRdb's table, derived via immunoSEQ multiplex PCR, lists solely in-frame clones and lacks some. The sample yields about 71,000 clones, roughly 81% seen once. In germline, CDR1 is MNHEY, CDR2 SVGAGI. The CDR3 runs to 14 residues. V lost 2 bases and J lost 5, with 9 bases in between. This clone has just a few counts. This CDR3 is also generated by other DNA sequences in the sample. The chain has TRBV6-5 and TRBJ2-2; perhaps TRBD2 as D (5 bases). The specimen was CD4+ or CD8+ T cells sorted from blood, collected in a trial of the OX40 agonist ivuxolimab. The sequence came from an adult with an advanced solid tumor such as melanoma, head and neck, liver or kidney cancer. The chain's CDR3 is CASSYDSGTGELFF. In DNA form, the CDR3 reads TGTGCCAGCAGTTACGATTCGGGAACCGGGGAGCTGTTTTTT.